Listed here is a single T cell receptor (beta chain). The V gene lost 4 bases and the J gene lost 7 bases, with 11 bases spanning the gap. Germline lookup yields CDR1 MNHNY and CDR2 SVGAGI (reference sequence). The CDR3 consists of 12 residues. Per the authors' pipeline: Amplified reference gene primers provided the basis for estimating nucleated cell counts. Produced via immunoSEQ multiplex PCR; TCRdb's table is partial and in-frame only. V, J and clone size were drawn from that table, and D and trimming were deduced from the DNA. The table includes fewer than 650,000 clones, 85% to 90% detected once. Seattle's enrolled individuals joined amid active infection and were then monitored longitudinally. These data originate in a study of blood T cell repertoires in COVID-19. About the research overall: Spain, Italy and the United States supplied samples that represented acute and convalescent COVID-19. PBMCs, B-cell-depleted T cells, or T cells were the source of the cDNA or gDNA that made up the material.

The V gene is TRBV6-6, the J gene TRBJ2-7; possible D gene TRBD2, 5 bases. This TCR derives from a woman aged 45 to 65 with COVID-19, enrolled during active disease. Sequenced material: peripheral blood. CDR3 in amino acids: CASSFGEREQYF. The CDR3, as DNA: TGTGCCAGCAGTTTCGGGGAGAGGGAGCAGTACTTC.